These 30 T cell receptor beta chains were sequenced from one sample in a study of CD8+ T cells in alopecia areata. Sample treatment: oral pan-JAK inhibitor, 5-10 mg twice daily. The sequencing template was cDNA reverse transcribed from extracted RNA. Profiling relied on immunoSEQ multiplex PCR, and the TCRdb table lists in-frame clones only, not all of them. Here the sample spans some 200,000 clones, more than 45% being singletons. Here the sequenced sample was CD4+ T cells sorted from blood, taken at week 4, from a patient treated with tofacitinib. All receptors derive from a human donor with alopecia areata.

CDR3 protein: CASSPGTARTYEQYF. The CDR3 DNA reads as TGCGCCAGCAGCCCAGGGACGGCGCGCACCTACGAGCAGTACTTC. The chain carries TRBV5-1 and TRBJ2-7, with D possibly being TRBD1 or TRBD2 (5 bases each). This CDR3 region has 15 residues. CDR1 SGHRS and CDR2 YFSETQ come from the germline V gene. V was cut by 4 bases and J by 2 bases, with 16 bases left in between.

The chain carries TRBV10-3 and TRBJ1-2, with 8 nucleotides matching TRBD1. V lost 4 bases, J lost 4 bases, and 5 bases stayed unmatched. Germline CDR1 reads ENHRY; CDR2 reads SYGVKD. The CDR3 runs to 14 residues. The CDR3 spells CAISGTGPSYGYTF. As DNA, the CDR3 is TGTGCCATCAGTGGGACAGGGCCATCCTATGGCTACACCTTC.

This chain uses TRBV5-6 with TRBJ2-7; D unclear. The CDR3 totals 13 residues. Germline lookup yields CDR1 SGHDT and CDR2 YYEEEE. V was pared by 0 bases and J by 3 bases, with 7 bases between. CDR3 coding DNA: TGTGCCAGCAGCTTGGAACGGCACTACGAGCAGTACTTC. Protein: CASSLERHYEQYF.

The V gene is TRBV30, the J gene TRBJ2-4, with 7 bases identical to TRBD1. The CDR3 length is 14 residues. The germline V gene encodes CDR1 GTSNPN and CDR2 SVGIG (reference sequence). V lost 2 bases to trimming and J lost 0 bases; unmatched junction nucleotides: 1. The CDR3 spells CAWSYRGAKNIQYF. CDR3 nucleotide sequence: TGTGCCTGGAGTTACAGGGGAGCCAAAAACATTCAGTACTTC.

The chain recombines TRBV4-1 with TRBJ2-7, with 10 positions matching TRBD1. CDR1 MGHRA and CDR2 YSYEKL come from the germline V gene. The trim removed 4 bases at V and 0 bases at J, leaving 3 bases unmatched. CDR3 size: 15 residues. CDR3 in amino acids: CASSLRTGGSYEQYF. The CDR3 bases are TGCGCCAGCAGCCTCCGGACAGGGGGCTCCTACGAGCAGTACTTC.

V usage is TRBV30 and J usage is TRBJ1-1; D gene unclear. Deletions cut 1 base from V and 8 bases from J, with 11 bases between. Germline values: CDR1 GTSNPN, CDR2 SVGIG (reference sequence). CDR3 length: 12 residues. The CDR3 loop is CAWSGTRLEAFF. The CDR3, as DNA: TGTGCCTGGAGTGGGACGCGGCTAGAAGCTTTCTTT.

This sequence joins TRBV2 and TRBJ2-1; D uncertain. The germline V gene has CDR1 SNHLY and CDR2 FYNNEI. The CDR3 consists of 13 residues. V gave up 4 bases and J gave up 3 bases, with 7 bases separating them. The CDR3 reads CASSGEGYNEQFF. As DNA, the CDR3 is TGTGCCAGCAGTGGAGAAGGCTACAATGAGCAGTTCTTC. The entire variable domain, with the rest obtained from reference TRBV2 and TRBJ2-1, is as follows: EPEVTQTPSHQVTQMGQEVILRCVPISNHLYFYWYRQILGQKVEFLVSFYNNEISEKSEIFDDQFSVERPDGSNFTLKIRSTKLEDSAMYFCASSGEGYNEQFFGPGTRLTVL.

This rearrangement joins TRBV29-1 to TRBJ2-1; unclear D gene. The V and J ends lost 6 bases and 5 bases respectively, with 11 bases between them. This CDR3 spans 12 amino acids. Per the germline V gene, CDR1 is SQVTM and CDR2 is ANQGSEA. CDR3 amino acids: CSVFLQNNEQFF. As DNA, the CDR3 is TGCAGCGTCTTCCTACAGAACAATGAGCAGTTCTTC.

This clone was detected once. The chain joins TRBV5-1 to TRBJ2-1; TRBD1 matches at 7 bases. The CDR3 sequence is 14 residues long. J gave up 9 bases and V 1 base, and 7 bases lay outside the gene matches. Per germline, CDR1 SGHRS and CDR2 YFSETQ. The CDR3 nucleotides read TGCGCCAGCAGCTTGAACAGGGGATCCAGTGAGCAGTTCTTC. This translates into CASSLNRGSSEQFF.

This chain connects TRBV5-1 to TRBJ2-2, with 7 bases identical to TRBD1. V shed 4 bases, J shed 0 bases, and the junction held 6 bases outside the gene matches. This CDR3 is 16 amino acids long. The germline CDR1 and CDR2 sequences are SGHRS and YFSETQ. The chain's CDR3 is CASSHRTGANTGELFF. The CDR3 nucleotides are TGCGCCAGCAGCCATAGGACAGGCGCGAACACCGGGGAGCTGTTTTTT. Looking up the rest from reference TRBV5-1 and TRBJ2-2 gives the full variable domain: KAGVTQTPRYLIKTRGQQVTLSCSPISGHRSVSWYQQTPGQGLQFLFEYFSETQRNKGNFPGRFSGRQFSNSRSEMNVSTLELGDSALYLCASSHRTGANTGELFFGEGSRLTVL.

This clone has more than one count but fewer than ten. The V gene is TRBV4-3, the J gene TRBJ2-1; no definite D call. From germline, CDR1 is LGHNA and CDR2 YSLEER. Trimming shortened V by 4 bases and J by 7 bases, and 17 bases separated the two germline ends. The CDR3 extends over 15 amino acids. The CDR3 region has the DNA TGCGCCAGCAGCCTTGCCCTACGATATCCGAATGAGCAGTTCTTC. Its protein product is CASSLALRYPNEQFF.

The genes are TRBV25-1 and TRBJ2-7; perhaps D is TRBD1 or TRBD2 (5 bases each). CDR3 size: 14 residues. CDR1 is MGHDK and CDR2 is SYGVNS in the germline V gene. Trimming shortened V by 6 bases and J by 0 bases, and 12 bases separated the two germline ends. CDR3 amino acids: CASRRDGISYEQYF. CDR3 bases: TGTGCCAGCAGGAGGGACGGAATCTCCTACGAGCAGTACTTC.

The chain employs TRBV2 and TRBJ1-1; D is undetermined. CDR3 size: 12 residues. Trimming left V 10 bases short and J 3 bases short, with 12 bases between. CDR1 SNHLY and CDR2 FYNNEI come from the germline V gene. The CDR3, as DNA: TGTGCCACTGCAGTGAAGGACACTGAAGCTTTCTTT. Its protein is CATAVKDTEAFF.

This clone appeared a few times. The rearrangement links TRBV7-2 to TRBJ2-1; a weak D match, TRBD1 (6 bases). The V gene's germline CDR1 is SGHTA and CDR2 FQGNSA. Trimming cost V 5 bases and J 10 bases, with 15 bases left between them. The CDR3 covers 13 residues. The CDR3 here is CASSLGQILEQFF. The CDR3 coding sequence is TGTGCCAGCAGCCTCGGACAGATCCTAGAGCAGTTCTTC.

This chain uses TRBV27 with TRBJ1-5; D is unresolved. With 2 bases removed from V and 3 bases from J, the gap between germline ends came to 11 bases. From germline, CDR1 is MNHEY and CDR2 SMNVEV (reference sequence). This CDR3 region has 15 residues. CDR3 nucleotides: TGTGCCAGCAGTTTAGCCGGCCGGCCCAATCAGCCCCAGCATTTT. Protein sequence: CASSLAGRPNQPQHF.

The chain links TRBV6-1 to TRBJ2-1, with D unresolved. The CDR3 loop spans 11 amino acids. CDR1 and CDR2 (germline): MNHNS, SASEGT. The ends were cut back, 3 bases at V and 10 bases at J, with 7 bases in the middle. DNA for the CDR3: TGTGCCAGCAGTGAGCCCATAGAGCAGTTCTTC. Residues: CASSEPIEQFF.

V usage is TRBV29-1 and J usage is TRBJ2-2, with a weak D call TRBD1 (6 bases). The CDR3 sequence is 13 residues long. Trimming cost V 5 bases and J 7 bases, with 14 bases left between them. CDR1 and CDR2 (germline): SQVTM, ANQGSEA. For the CDR3, the DNA is TGCAGCGTTTTCTTGGACAGCTTCGGGGAGCTGTTTTTT. It encodes CSVFLDSFGELFF.

The count of this clone is one. The rearrangement joins TRBV6-1 to TRBJ1-2; 7 nucleotides align to TRBD1. The germline gives CDR1 MNHNS, CDR2 SASEGT. There are 15 residues in the CDR3. Trimming took 4 bases from V and 4 from J; bases not matched to a gene: 9. CDR3 in amino acids: CASSGSGTALYGYTF. Written as DNA, the CDR3 is TGTGCCAGCAGTGGGTCCGGGACAGCTCTCTATGGCTACACCTTC.

V is TRBV30 and J is TRBJ1-1; maybe TRBD1 (5 bases). The germline gives CDR1 GTSNPN, CDR2 SVGIG (reference sequence). V gave up 2 bases and J gave up 1 base, with 8 bases separating them. The CDR3 consists of 13 residues. The CDR3, as DNA: TGTGCCTGGAGTTCCAGGGCGAACACTGAAGCTTTCTTT. It encodes CAWSSRANTEAFF.

This rearrangement joins TRBV29-1 to TRBJ1-2; D is uncertain. The CDR3 is made up of 14 amino acids. The V end lost 4 bases, the J end lost 4 bases, and 16 bases lay between the germline ends. CDR1 and CDR2 from the germline V gene are SQVTM and ANQGSEA. CDR3 in DNA: TGCAGCGTTGGGGAAGGGAACTCGGTCTATGGCTACACCTTC. Protein sequence: CSVGEGNSVYGYTF.

This clone was counted only a few times. The chain carries TRBV7-2 and TRBJ1-1, with a weak D call TRBD1 (6 bases). The germline V gene encodes CDR1 SGHTA and CDR2 FQGNSA. Trimming left V 5 bases short and J 3 bases short, with 13 bases between. The CDR3 has 14 residues. In DNA, the CDR3 is TGTGCCAGCAGCCCGGGGGGCACCTACACTGAAGCTTTCTTT. Its translation is CASSPGGTYTEAFF.

This clone appeared a few times. Other DNA sequences in this sample translate to the same CDR3. The J gene is TRBJ1-1, the V gene TRBV7-8; no definite D call. Germline V gives CDR1 SGHVS, CDR2 FQNEAQ. This CDR3 has 13 residues. Trimming removed 5 bases from V and 1 base from J, with 8 bases in between. The CDR3, as DNA: TGTGCCAGCAGCCAAGGTGGGAACACTGAAGCTTTCTTT. Its translation is CASSQGGNTEAFF.

The V and J genes are TRBV9 and TRBJ2-1; 8 bases map to TRBD1. The CDR3 contains 13 residues. V shed 5 bases, J shed 6 bases, and the junction held 4 bases outside the gene matches. Germline V gives CDR1 SGDLS, CDR2 YYNGEE. This CDR3 is CASRATGGNEQFF. The DNA of the CDR3 is TGTGCCAGCAGAGCTACAGGGGGCAATGAGCAGTTCTTC.

A few counts support this clone. V and J are TRBV2 and TRBJ2-4, with a weak D call TRBD2 (5 bases). The CDR3 covers 15 residues. V lost 6 bases, J lost 3 bases, and 15 bases lay in between. Germline V gene lookup returns CDR1 SNHLY and CDR2 FYNNEI. The CDR3 DNA reads TGTGCCAGCAGAAAAGACGGCGGAGGCAAAAACATTCAGTACTTC. Translation: CASRKDGGGKNIQYF.

The chain uses TRBV14 and TRBJ2-7, with a weak D call TRBD1 (6 bases). The CDR3 has 12 residues. The V end was cut by 4 bases, the J end by 7 bases, with 11 bases between. Germline lookup yields CDR1 SGHDN and CDR2 FVKESK. CDR3 coding DNA: TGTGCCAGCAGCCCACAGGGTGAGGAGCAGTACTTC. Translating gives CASSPQGEEQYF.

The chain joins TRBV9 to TRBJ1-4; possibly TRBD1 for D (6 bases). Germline-derived CDR1 and CDR2 are SGDLS and YYNGEE. The CDR3 contains 15 residues. V lost 0 bases and J 7 bases, leaving 13 bases between the germline ends. In nucleotides, the CDR3 is TGTGCCAGCAGCGTAGGTACGGGGGCCGCTGAAAAACTGTTTTTT. Its translation: CASSVGTGAAEKLFF.

V gene TRBV7-8 combines with J gene TRBJ2-2, with a possible D match to TRBD2 (6 bases). The germline gives CDR1 SGHVS, CDR2 FQNEAQ. V was trimmed by 3 bases and J by 5 bases, leaving 16 bases between them. CDR3 length: 16 amino acids. CDR3 nucleotide sequence: TGTGCCAGCAGCTTGAGACCGGGACTGACAACCGGGGAGCTGTTTTTT. This codes for CASSLRPGLTTGELFF.

This sequence joins TRBV27 and TRBJ2-4; 7 nucleotides line up with TRBD1. This CDR3 has 16 amino acids. CDR1 is MNHEY and CDR2 is SMNVEV in the germline V gene (reference sequence). V was pared by 4 bases and J by 2 bases, with 8 bases of the junction left unmatched. The CDR3 DNA is TGTGCCAGCAGTTCCGGGACAGTCGAACCCAAAAACATTCAGTACTTC. Translation gives CASSSGTVEPKNIQYF.

The gene calls are TRBV27 and TRBJ1-2; D unresolved. Trimming removed 4 bases from V and 2 bases from J, with 20 bases in between. In germline, CDR1 is MNHEY, CDR2 SMNVEV (reference sequence). This CDR3 contains 17 residues. The CDR3 DNA reads TGTGCCAGCAGTTCCCGGCCCACCAGGTGGATAAACTATGGCTACACCTTC. It encodes CASSSRPTRWINYGYTF.

This clone was counted ten times or more. V usage is TRBV19 and J usage is TRBJ1-2; no clear D gene. V gave up 6 bases and J gave up 2 bases, with 10 bases separating them. CDR1 and CDR2 from the germline V gene are LNHDA and SQIVND (reference sequence). This CDR3 contains 13 residues. In DNA form, the CDR3 reads TGTGCCAGTAGGGTCGAGGTAAACTATGGCTACACCTTC. Translating it yields CASRVEVNYGYTF.